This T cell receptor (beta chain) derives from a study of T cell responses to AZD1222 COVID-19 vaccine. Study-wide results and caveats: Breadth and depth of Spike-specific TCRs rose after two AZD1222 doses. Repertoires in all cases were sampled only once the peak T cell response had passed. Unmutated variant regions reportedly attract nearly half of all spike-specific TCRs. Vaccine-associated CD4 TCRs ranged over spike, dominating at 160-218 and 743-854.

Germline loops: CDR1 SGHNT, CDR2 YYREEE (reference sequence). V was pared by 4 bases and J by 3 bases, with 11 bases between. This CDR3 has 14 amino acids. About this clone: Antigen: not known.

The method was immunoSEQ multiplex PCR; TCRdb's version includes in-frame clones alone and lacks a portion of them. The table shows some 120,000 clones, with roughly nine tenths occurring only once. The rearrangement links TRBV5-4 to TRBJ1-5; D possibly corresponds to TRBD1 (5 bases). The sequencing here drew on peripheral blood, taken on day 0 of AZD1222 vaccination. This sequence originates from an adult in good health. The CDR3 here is CASSLGGVNQPQHF. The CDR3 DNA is TGTGCCAGCAGCCTTGGGGGAGTCAATCAGCCCCAGCATTTT.